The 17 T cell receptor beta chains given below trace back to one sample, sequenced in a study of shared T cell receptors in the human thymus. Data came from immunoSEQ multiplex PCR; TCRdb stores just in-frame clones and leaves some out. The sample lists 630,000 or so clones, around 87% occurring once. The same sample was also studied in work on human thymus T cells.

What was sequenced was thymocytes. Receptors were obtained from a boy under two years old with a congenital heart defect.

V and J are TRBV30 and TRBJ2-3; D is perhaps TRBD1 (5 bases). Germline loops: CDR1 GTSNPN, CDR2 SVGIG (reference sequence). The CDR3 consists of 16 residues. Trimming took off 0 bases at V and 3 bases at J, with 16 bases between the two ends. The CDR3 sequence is CAWSVPGRAWTDTQYF. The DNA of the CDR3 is TGTGCCTGGAGTGTACCGGGCAGGGCGTGGACAGATACGCAGTATTTT.

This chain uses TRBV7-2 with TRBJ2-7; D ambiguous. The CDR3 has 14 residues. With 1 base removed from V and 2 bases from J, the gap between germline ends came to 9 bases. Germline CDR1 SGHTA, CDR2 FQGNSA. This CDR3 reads CASSLVGSTYEQYF. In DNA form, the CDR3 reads TGTGCCAGCAGCTTAGTGGGCAGCACCTACGAGCAGTACTTC.

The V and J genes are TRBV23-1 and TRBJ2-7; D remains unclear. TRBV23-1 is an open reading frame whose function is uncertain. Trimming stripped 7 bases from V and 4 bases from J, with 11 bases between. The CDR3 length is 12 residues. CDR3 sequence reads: CASKLRVYEQYF. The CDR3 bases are TGCGCCAGCAAACTACGGGTTTACGAGCAGTACTTC.

The CDR3 nucleotides read TGTGCCAGCAGCGCAGGGACTAGCGGCCTCCCCACAGATACGCAGTATTTT. This sequence encodes CASSAGTSGLPTDTQYF. The gene calls are TRBV9 and TRBJ2-3, with 11 bases lining up with TRBD2. V lost 3 bases and J lost 2; bases outside the gene matches: 8. The CDR3 spans 17 residues. CDR1 is SGDLS and CDR2 is YYNGEE in the germline V gene.

The CDR3 protein is CASSLAWRSGYEQYF. CDR3 nucleotide sequence: TGCGCCAGCAGCTTGGCTTGGCGAAGCGGCTACGAGCAGTACTTC. V usage is TRBV5-1 and J usage is TRBJ2-7; maybe TRBD2 (5 bases). CDR3 length: 15 residues. Trimming removed 0 bases from V and 3 bases from J, with 13 bases in between. Germline V gives CDR1 SGHRS, CDR2 YFSETQ.

The CDR3 DNA reads as TGCGCCAGCAGTCGGATAGCCGGGGCCGGGGAGCTGTTTTTT. As protein: CASSRIAGAGELFF. The chain is built from TRBV10-2 and TRBJ2-2, with D possibly TRBD2 on 5 matching bases. The germline CDR1 and CDR2 sequences are WSHSY and SAAADI. The CDR3 is made up of 14 amino acids. The V end lost 5 bases, the J end lost 6 bases, and 13 bases lay between the germline ends.

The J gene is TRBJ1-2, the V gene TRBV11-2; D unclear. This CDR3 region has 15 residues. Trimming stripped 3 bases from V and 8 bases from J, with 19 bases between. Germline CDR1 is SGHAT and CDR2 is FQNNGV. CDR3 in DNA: TGTGCCAGCAGCTTTTACGGCACAGTCTCTATGGGCTACACCTTC. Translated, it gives CASSFYGTVSMGYTF. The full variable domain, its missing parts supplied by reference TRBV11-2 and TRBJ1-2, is EAGVAQSPRYKIIEKRQSVAFWCNPISGHATLYWYQQILGQGPKLLIQFQNNGVVDDSQLPKDRFSAERLKGVDSTLKIQPAKLEDSAVYLCASSFYGTVSMGYTFGSGTRLTVV.

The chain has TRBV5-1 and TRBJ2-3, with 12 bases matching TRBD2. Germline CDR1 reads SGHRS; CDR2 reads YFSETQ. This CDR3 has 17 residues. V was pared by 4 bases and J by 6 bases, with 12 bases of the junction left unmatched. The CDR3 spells CASSQRLAGEGWDTQYF. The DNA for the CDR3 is TGCGCCAGCAGCCAAAGACTAGCGGGAGAGGGGTGGGATACGCAGTATTTT.

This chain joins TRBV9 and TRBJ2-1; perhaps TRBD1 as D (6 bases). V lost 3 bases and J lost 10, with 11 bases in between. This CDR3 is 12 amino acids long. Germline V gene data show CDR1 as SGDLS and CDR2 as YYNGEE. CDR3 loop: CASSADDREQFF. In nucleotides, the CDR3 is TGTGCCAGCAGCGCCGACGACAGGGAGCAGTTCTTC.

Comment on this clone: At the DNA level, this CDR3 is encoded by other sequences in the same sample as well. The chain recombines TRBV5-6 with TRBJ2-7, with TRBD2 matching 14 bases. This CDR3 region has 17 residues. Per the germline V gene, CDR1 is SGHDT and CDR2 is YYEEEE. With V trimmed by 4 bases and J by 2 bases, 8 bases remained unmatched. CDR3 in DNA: TGTGCCAGCAGCCGGGGAGGGACTAGCGGGAGCCCCTACGAGCAGTACTTC. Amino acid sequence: CASSRGGTSGSPYEQYF.

CDR3 residues: CASSAKILAGGRNEQFF. The CDR3 region has the DNA TGTGCCAGCAGCGCAAAAATACTAGCGGGAGGACGCAATGAGCAGTTCTTC. This rearrangement joins TRBV9 to TRBJ2-1; TRBD2 matches 12 bases. Looked up from germline, CDR1 is SGDLS and CDR2 is YYNGEE. CDR3 size: 17 residues. The V segment lost 3 bases and the J segment 6 bases; nucleotides outside the gene matches: 10.

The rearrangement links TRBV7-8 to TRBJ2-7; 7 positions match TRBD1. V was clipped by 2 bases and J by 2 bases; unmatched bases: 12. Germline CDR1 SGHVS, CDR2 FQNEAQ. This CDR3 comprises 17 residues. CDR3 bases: TGTGCCAGCAGCTTATTCCCTGGGACCGGGACAGCCTACGAGCAGTACTTC. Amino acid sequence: CASSLFPGTGTAYEQYF.

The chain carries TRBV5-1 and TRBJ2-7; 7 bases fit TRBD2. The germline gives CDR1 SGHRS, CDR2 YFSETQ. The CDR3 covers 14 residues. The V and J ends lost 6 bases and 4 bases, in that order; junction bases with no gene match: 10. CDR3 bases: TGCGCCAGCAACCTGGGTGGACTAGGGTACGAGCAGTACTTC. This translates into CASNLGGLGYEQYF.

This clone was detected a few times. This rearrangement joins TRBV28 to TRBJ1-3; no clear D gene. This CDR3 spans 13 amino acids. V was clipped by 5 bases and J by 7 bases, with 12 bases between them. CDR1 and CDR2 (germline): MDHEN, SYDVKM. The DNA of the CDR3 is TGTGCCAGCAGTCCCCCTTTCTACAACACCATATATTTT. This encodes CASSPPFYNTIYF.

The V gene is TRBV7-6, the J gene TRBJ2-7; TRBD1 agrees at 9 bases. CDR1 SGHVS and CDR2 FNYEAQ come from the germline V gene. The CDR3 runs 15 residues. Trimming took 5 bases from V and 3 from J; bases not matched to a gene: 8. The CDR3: CASSQGQGFLYEQYF. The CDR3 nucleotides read TGTGCCAGCAGCCAGGGACAGGGTTTTCTCTACGAGCAGTACTTC.

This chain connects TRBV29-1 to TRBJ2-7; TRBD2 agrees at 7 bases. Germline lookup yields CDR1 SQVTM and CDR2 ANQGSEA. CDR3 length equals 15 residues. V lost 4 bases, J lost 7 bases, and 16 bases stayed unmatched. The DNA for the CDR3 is TGCAGCGTTGTTTCTAGCGGTGACTTGGCAGGAGAGCAGTACTTC. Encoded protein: CSVVSSGDLAGEQYF.

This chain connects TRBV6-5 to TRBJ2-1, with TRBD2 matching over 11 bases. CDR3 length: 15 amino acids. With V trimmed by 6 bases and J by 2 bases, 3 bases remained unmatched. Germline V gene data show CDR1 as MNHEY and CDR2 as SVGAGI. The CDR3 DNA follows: TGTGCCAGCAGCCGACTAGCGGGAACCTACAATGAGCAGTTCTTC. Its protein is CASSRLAGTYNEQFF.